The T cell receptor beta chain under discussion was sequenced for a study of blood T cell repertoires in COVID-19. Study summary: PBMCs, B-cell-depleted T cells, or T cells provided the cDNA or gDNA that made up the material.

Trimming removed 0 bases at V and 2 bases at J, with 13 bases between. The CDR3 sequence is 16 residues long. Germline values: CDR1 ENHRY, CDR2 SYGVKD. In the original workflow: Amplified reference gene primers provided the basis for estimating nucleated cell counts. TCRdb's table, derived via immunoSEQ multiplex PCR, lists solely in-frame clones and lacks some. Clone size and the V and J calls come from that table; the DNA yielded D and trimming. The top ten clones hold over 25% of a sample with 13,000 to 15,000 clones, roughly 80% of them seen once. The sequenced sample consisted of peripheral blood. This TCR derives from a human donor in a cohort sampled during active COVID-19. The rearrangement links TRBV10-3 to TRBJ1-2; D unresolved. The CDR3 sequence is CAISESTGSVNYGYTF. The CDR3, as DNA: TGTGCCATCAGTGAGTCGACTGGTTCAGTCAACTATGGCTACACCTTC.